The clone carrying this TCR beta chain was picked up a small number of times. The antigen remains undetermined. The data originate from a study of radiotherapy plus CTLA-4 blockade in lung cancer. Broader study findings: Blood TCR clones of tumor origin expanded after radiotherapy plus ipilimumab.

The V gene's germline CDR1 is MDHEN and CDR2 SYDVKM. This CDR3 spans 15 amino acids. The V and J ends lost 4 bases and 1 base respectively, with 11 bases between them. Profiled with immunoSEQ multiplex PCR; TCRdb holds only in-frame clones, not every one. Altogether 85,000 to 95,000 clones are present, roughly 80% being singletons, with the ten largest covering about 23%. The rearrangement joins TRBV28 to TRBJ2-1, with D possibly matching TRBD2 (5 bases). The starting material was peripheral blood, obtained from a patient treated with radiotherapy plus ipilimumab. This clonotype was sampled from a human donor with non-small cell lung cancer that progressed on radiotherapy plus ipilimumab. The CDR3 sequence: CASSSTSGSYNEQFF. CDR3 DNA sequence: TGTGCCAGCAGTTCTACATCGGGATCCTACAATGAGCAGTTCTTC.